Following are 2 T cell receptor beta chains from one sample sequenced in a study of vaccination effects on CD4 cells after COVID-19. Their antigens are not known. ViraFEST used viral peptide pools to expand antigen-specific CD4+ T cells before sequencing. Subsequent to a culture period of nine to ten days, CD4+ T cells were isolated. Subjects were given two BNT162b2 or mRNA-1273 vaccine doses. Profiling relied on immunoSEQ multiplex PCR, and the TCRdb table lists in-frame clones only, not all of them. The sample carries roughly 71,000 clones, over 70% recorded once. This specimen consisted of CD4+ T cells from PBMCs cultured with HCoV-229E spike peptides, obtained after COVID-19 vaccination. These receptors were collected from a human donor who received a COVID-19 vaccine.

This chain links TRBV19 with TRBJ1-3, with no clear D. There are 17 residues in the CDR3. Trimming cost V 5 bases and J 2 bases, with 19 bases left between them. Germline V lookup: CDR1 LNHDA, CDR2 SQIVND (reference sequence). CDR3 nucleotide sequence: TGTGCCAGTAGTTCCCGCTCTGCAGGTTCGACTGGAAACACCATATATTTT. This encodes CASSSRSAGSTGNTIYF.

The gene calls are TRBV5-1 and TRBJ1-1, with D unresolved. CDR3 length: 14 residues. The germline CDR1 and CDR2 sequences are SGHRS and YFSETQ. Trimming took 2 bases from V and 1 from J, leaving 9 bases between them. The DNA of the CDR3 is TGCGCCAGCAGCTTTCCGGGAGGGAACACTGAAGCTTTCTTT. This codes for CASSFPGGNTEAFF. The variable domain in full, with the rest retrieved from reference TRBV5-1 and TRBJ1-1, is KAGVTQTPRYLIKTRGQQVTLSCSPISGHRSVSWYQQTPGQGLQFLFEYFSETQRNKGNFPGRFSGRQFSNSRSEMNVSTLELGDSALYLCASSFPGGNTEAFFGQGTRLTVV.